This passage covers 20 T cell receptor beta chains from one sample sequenced in a study of blood T cell repertoires in COVID-19. Data came from immunoSEQ multiplex PCR; TCRdb stores just in-frame clones and leaves some out. The sample includes 240,000 or so clones, 86% of them seen just once. The sequenced material came from peripheral blood. Receptors were obtained from a man at least 80 years old with acute or convalescent COVID-19.

The V gene is TRBV10-1, the J gene TRBJ2-5, with TRBD1 as a possible D gene (5 bases). Germline V CDR1 and CDR2: WNHNN, SYGVQD (reference sequence). Trimming took off 8 bases at V and 2 bases at J, with 12 bases between the two ends. This CDR3 comprises 13 residues. The CDR3 reads CASHGHFQETQYF. The CDR3 bases are TGCGCCAGCCACGGACATTTTCAAGAGACCCAGTACTTC.

This chain links TRBV19 with TRBJ2-7; TRBD1 is a possible D gene (6 bases). Germline CDR1 reads LNHDA; CDR2 reads SQIVND (reference sequence). V gave up 3 bases and J gave up 4 bases, with 13 bases separating them. CDR3 length equals 14 residues. CDR3 sequence: CASSILNREYEQYF. The CDR3 DNA follows: TGTGCCAGTAGTATCCTCAACAGGGAATACGAGCAGTACTTC.

The rearrangement links TRBV24-1 to TRBJ2-1; D is perhaps TRBD1 (6 bases). Germline loops: CDR1 KGHDR, CDR2 SFDVKD. This CDR3 contains 14 residues. Trimming shortened V by 5 bases and J by 7 bases, and 14 bases separated the two germline ends. In DNA, the CDR3 is TGTGCCACCAGTGGGAAACAGGGTTTGAATGAGCAGTTCTTC. Its translation: CATSGKQGLNEQFF.

Comments on this clone: The junction departs from the called germline gene at one end, perhaps through a read error. V and J are TRBV28 and TRBJ1-2; D uncertain. The germline gives CDR1 MDHEN, CDR2 SYDVKM. This CDR3 region has 12 residues. The chain's CDR3 is CASSLFEGGYTF. CDR3 bases: TGTGCCAGCAGCTTATTCGAGGGAGGCTACACCTTC.

This clone was counted a single time. This rearrangement joins TRBV11-2 to TRBJ1-1, with D uncertain. CDR3 length: 14 residues. Germline V gene sequence: CDR1 SGHAT, CDR2 FQNNGV. V was cut by 4 bases and J by 0 bases, with 9 bases left in between. The CDR3 sequence is CASSSPTMNTEAFF. The CDR3, as DNA: TGTGCCAGCAGCTCGCCGACAATGAACACTGAAGCTTTCTTT.

J is TRBJ1-5 and V is TRBV6-6; D is uncertain. The CDR3 contains 12 residues. Looked up from germline, CDR1 is MNHNY and CDR2 is SVGAGI (reference sequence). The V and J ends lost 7 bases and 9 bases respectively, with 13 bases between them. DNA of the CDR3: TGTGCCAGCAACCAACCGGAGGGGCCCCAGCATTTT. It translates to CASNQPEGPQHF.

This chain uses TRBV5-1 with TRBJ2-3; 13 bases map to TRBD2. Germline lookup yields CDR1 SGHRS and CDR2 YFSETQ. The CDR3 covers 15 residues. Germline trimming cut 4 bases from V and 6 bases from J; bases unmatched to any gene: 5. CDR3: CASSGGLAGADTQYF. For the CDR3, the DNA is TGCGCCAGCAGCGGTGGACTAGCGGGGGCTGATACGCAGTATTTT.

The rearrangement joins TRBV6-4 to TRBJ2-1; D perhaps matches TRBD2 (5 bases). Germline V gene data show CDR1 as MRHNA and CDR2 as SNTAGT. This CDR3 spans 16 amino acids. Trimming took 7 bases from V and 0 from J, leaving 16 bases between them. The CDR3 region has the DNA TGTGCCAGCATGGCGGCGGGCTCGAGCTCCTACAATGAGCAGTTCTTC. It specifies CASMAAGSSSYNEQFF.

CDR3 region: CATGTGNQPQHF. DNA for the CDR3: TGTGCCACCGGGACAGGGAATCAGCCCCAGCATTTT. This chain links TRBV15 with TRBJ1-5; the match to TRBD1 covers 9 bases. The ends lost 8 bases at V and 4 bases at J; junction bases unmatched: 0. The CDR3 length is 12 residues. Per germline, CDR1 LNHNV and CDR2 YYDKDF (reference sequence).

The chain combines TRBV14 with TRBJ2-1, with 11 bases matching TRBD2. The CDR3 sequence is 16 residues long. Germline assignment: CDR1 SGHDN and CDR2 FVKESK. V lost 4 bases to trimming and J lost 1 base; unmatched junction nucleotides: 3. This CDR3 reads CASSLGTSGSYNEQFF. The DNA for the CDR3 is TGTGCCAGCAGCCTCGGGACTAGCGGTTCCTACAATGAGCAGTTCTTC.

The gene calls are TRBV15 and TRBJ2-3, with D tentatively TRBD2 (5 bases). Germline V gene sequence: CDR1 LNHNV, CDR2 YYDKDF (reference sequence). CDR3 length equals 15 residues. The ends were cut back, 7 bases at V and 3 bases at J, with 17 bases in the middle. For the CDR3, the DNA is TGTGCCACCAAGCGGCAGATAACGGGGACAGATACGCAGTATTTT. It translates to CATKRQITGTDTQYF.

This chain uses TRBV5-1 with TRBJ2-1; D remains ambiguous. V lost 0 bases, J lost 5 bases, and 9 bases lay in between. The CDR3 is 14 residues long. Germline CDR1 and CDR2: SGHRS and YFSETQ. The CDR3 region has the DNA TGCGCCAGCAGCTTGGGCCCAGGCGACAATGAGCAGTTCTTC. It is translated as CASSLGPGDNEQFF.

The CDR3 region has the DNA TGTGCCAGCAGTTCACAGGGGGCGAGCCTCACAGAGCAGTTCTTC. It translates to CASSSQGASLTEQFF. The rearrangement links TRBV7-6 to TRBJ2-1; 9 bases are a match to TRBD1. The CDR3 extends over 15 amino acids. CDR1 and CDR2 (germline): SGHVS, FNYEAQ. Losses at the gene ends were 6 bases for V and 10 bases for J; bases not matched to a gene: 13. Full variable domain (missing parts from reference TRBV7-6 and TRBJ2-1): GAGVSQSPRYKVTKRGQDVALRCDPISGHVSLYWYRQALGQGPEFLTYFNYEAQQDKSGLPNDRFSAERPEGSISTLTIQRTEQRDSAMYRCASSSQGASLTEQFFGPGTRLTVL.

This rearrangement joins TRBV6-5 to TRBJ1-5; the match to TRBD1 covers 9 bases. The CDR3 length is 15 residues. Germline values: CDR1 MNHEY, CDR2 SVGAGI. Losses at the gene ends were 6 bases for V and 7 bases for J; bases not matched to a gene: 10. CDR3 sequence: CASRGTGLQWQPQHF. The CDR3 DNA follows: TGTGCCAGCAGGGGGACAGGGTTACAGTGGCAGCCCCAGCATTTT.

The chain recombines TRBV28 with TRBJ2-7; the D gene is possibly TRBD1 (7 bases). There are 16 residues in the CDR3. Germline lookup yields CDR1 MDHEN and CDR2 SYDVKM. V was shortened by 8 bases and J by 1 base, with 21 bases between the two germline ends. For the CDR3, the DNA is TGTGCCAGCGGCCCTCATGGAGGGGGCAAGTCCTACGAGCAGTACTTC. Its protein is CASGPHGGGKSYEQYF.

The table lists this clone with a count of one. The chain couples TRBV12-3 or TRBV12-4 to TRBJ2-7; D may be TRBD1 (6 bases). This CDR3 contains 13 residues. The V end lost 5 bases, the J end lost 4 bases, and 12 bases lay between the germline ends. The CDR3 bases are TGTGCCAGCAGTACAGGGACCCAATACGAGCAGTACTTC. It translates to CASSTGTQYEQYF.

The J gene is TRBJ1-1, the V gene TRBV27, with TRBD1 matching 7 bases. Germline CDR1 MNHEY, CDR2 SMNVEV (reference sequence). V was clipped by 2 bases and J by 9 bases; unmatched bases: 9. The CDR3 covers 14 residues. The CDR3 DNA follows: TGTGCCAGCAGTTTAGGGACAGACAATACAAAAGCTTTCTTT. Translation: CASSLGTDNTKAFF.

The V gene is TRBV6-5, the J gene TRBJ2-2; D possibly corresponds to TRBD1 (5 bases). The V gene lost 6 bases and the J gene lost 4 bases, with 15 bases spanning the gap. Germline V gives CDR1 MNHEY, CDR2 SVGAGI. The CDR3 sequence is 15 residues long. Here the CDR3 reads CASRLLQGGTGELFF. The CDR3 DNA reads as TGTGCCAGCAGACTCCTCCAGGGCGGCACCGGGGAGCTGTTTTTT.

The rearrangement joins TRBV5-5 to TRBJ2-7, with D unresolved. CDR3 size: 12 residues. With 3 bases removed from V and 1 base from J, the gap between germline ends came to 5 bases. CDR1 SGHKS and CDR2 YYEKEE come from the germline V gene (reference sequence). CDR3 nucleotide sequence: TGTGCCAGCAGCTCCCAGTCCTACGAGCAGTACTTC. Translating it yields CASSSQSYEQYF.

This clone was seen once. The rearrangement uses TRBV10-2 and TRBJ2-3; 9 bases match TRBD1. The V and J ends lost 2 bases and 4 bases, in that order; junction bases with no gene match: 10. The CDR3 totals 17 residues. Germline CDR1 WSHSY, CDR2 SAAADI. This CDR3 reads CASSETRTGVGADTQYF. The CDR3 DNA is TGCGCCAGCAGTGAGACCCGGACAGGGGTGGGCGCAGATACGCAGTATTTT.